The sequence of this T cell receptor beta chain was determined in a study of cytomegalovirus exposure and HLA in healthy donors. Overall study: Genotyping of some 400 donors showed that around 81% belonged to the Caucasian-associated ancestry cluster.

As regards this clone: What it binds is unknown.

Study-level findings and limits: In vitro work confirmed that three CMV-associated chains recognize CMV antigens. Later work found that TCR association rates differed between HLA loci; DRB1 had the most and HLA-C the fewest.

V dropped 5 bases and J dropped 8; count of bases not matched to a gene: 6. Germline V gene lookup returns CDR1 MNHNS and CDR2 SASEGT. The CDR3 is 14 amino acids. The PCR used 60 Vbeta and 13 Jbeta primers. Method: immunoSEQ multiplex PCR; TCRdb's copy keeps in-frame clones and lacks some. Of some 170,000 clones in the sample, roughly 80% were seen once. The donors, nominally healthy at sampling, likely had unrecorded immune exposures. The material sequenced was PBMCs. This TCR derives from a man aged 35-49 years in good health and CMV-seronegative. The V gene is TRBV6-1, the J gene TRBJ1-6; 7 bases are shared with TRBD1. Here the CDR3 reads CASSLRQGDSPLHF. The CDR3 DNA follows: TGTGCCAGCAGTCTAAGACAGGGAGATTCACCCCTCCACTTT.